A selection of T cell receptor beta chains follows, all from one sample in a study of radiation and T cells in renal cell carcinoma. Sequencing was performed with immunoSEQ multiplex PCR; in TCRdb, only in-frame clones are kept and a portion is missing. The data hold 150,000 or so clones, with 88% observed a single time. Sample: blood, taken from a patient whose treatment included radiotherapy and nephrectomy. These TCRs come from a woman in her seventies with renal cell carcinoma. Each CDR3 is given with its conserved first and last residue. The order of the fields is CDR3 length, clone size, V gene, J gene, D gene, CDR3 protein, CDR3 DNA. A D gene is named only where the DNA matches it firmly. Clone size is stated in some rows and not others, as once, few, many or a class when expanded.

len: 18; abundance: NA; v_gene: TRBV4-2; j_gene: TRBJ2-5; d_gene: NA; CDR3aa: CASSTLPGGGGNQETQYF; CDR3nt: TGTGCCAGCAGCACCCTCCCGGGGGGCGGCGGAAACCAAGAGACCCAGTACTTC
len: 14; abundance: NA; v_gene: TRBV6-1; j_gene: TRBJ2-2; d_gene: TRBD2; CDR3aa: CASPSLAGSGELFF; CDR3nt: TGTGCCAGCCCCTCACTAGCGGGGTCCGGGGAGCTGTTTTTT
len: 13; abundance: NA; v_gene: TRBV5-1; j_gene: TRBJ2-5; d_gene: NA; CDR3aa: CASSVRLEETQYF; CDR3nt: TGCGCCAGCAGCGTGAGACTCGAAGAGACCCAGTACTTC
len: 16; abundance: once; v_gene: TRBV9; j_gene: TRBJ1-3; d_gene: NA; CDR3aa: CASSVSLAGAGNTIYF; CDR3nt: TGTGCCAGCAGCGTATCCCTCGCAGGGGCTGGAAACACCATATATTTT
len: 14; abundance: few; v_gene: TRBV10-3; j_gene: TRBJ2-5; d_gene: TRBD2; CDR3aa: CATGTSGGFETQYF; CDR3nt: TGTGCCACTGGGACTAGCGGGGGTTTTGAGACCCAGTACTTC
len: 15; abundance: few; v_gene: TRBV28; j_gene: TRBJ1-1; d_gene: TRBD1; CDR3aa: CASSPTGTGITEAFF; CDR3nt: TGTGCCAGCAGTCCGACCGGGACAGGGATCACTGAAGCTTTCTTT
len: 17; abundance: NA; v_gene: TRBV6-1; j_gene: TRBJ2-7; d_gene: TRBD2; CDR3aa: CASSDPRGGGKTYEQYF; CDR3nt: TGTGCCAGCAGTGACCCCCGGGGCGGGGGGAAGACCTACGAGCAGTACTTC
len: 13; abundance: NA; v_gene: TRBV9; j_gene: TRBJ1-3; d_gene: NA; CDR3aa: CASSVRFGNTIYF; CDR3nt: TGTGCCAGCAGCGTAAGGTTCGGGAACACCATATATTTT
len: 13; abundance: NA; v_gene: TRBV28; j_gene: TRBJ2-7; d_gene: TRBD2; CDR3aa: CASNPGGKTEQYF; CDR3nt: TGTGCCAGCAACCCCGGGGGGAAGACCGAGCAGTACTTC
len: 15; abundance: NA; v_gene: TRBV27; j_gene: TRBJ2-1; d_gene: TRBD1; CDR3aa: CASSSGTGANNEQFF; CDR3nt: TGTGCCAGCAGTTCCGGGACAGGGGCCAACAATGAGCAGTTCTTC
len: 16; abundance: NA; v_gene: TRBV5-5; j_gene: TRBJ1-5; d_gene: NA; CDR3aa: CASSPSDWGSNQPQHF; CDR3nt: TGTGCCAGCAGCCCCAGCGACTGGGGCAGCAATCAGCCCCAGCATTTT
len: 13; abundance: NA; v_gene: TRBV27; j_gene: TRBJ2-7; d_gene: NA; CDR3aa: CASSLLGTYEQYF; CDR3nt: TGTGCCAGCAGTTTATTAGGCACCTACGAGCAGTACTTC
len: 17; abundance: once; v_gene: TRBV2; j_gene: TRBJ2-5; d_gene: TRBD2; CDR3aa: CASSGPQRTSRWETQYF; CDR3nt: TGTGCCAGCAGTGGGCCCCAGCGGACTAGCCGGTGGGAGACCCAGTACTTC
len: 17; abundance: NA; v_gene: TRBV19; j_gene: TRBJ1-1; d_gene: NA; CDR3aa: CASSIFGQGLMNTEAFF; CDR3nt: TGTGCCAGTAGTATATTTGGGCAGGGGTTAATGAACACTGAAGCTTTCTTT
len: 12; abundance: NA; v_gene: TRBV6-6; j_gene: TRBJ2-3; d_gene: NA; CDR3aa: CASSLSSDTQYF; CDR3nt: TGTGCCAGCAGTCTATCGTCAGATACGCAGTATTTT
len: 16; abundance: few; v_gene: TRBV2; j_gene: TRBJ2-2; d_gene: NA; CDR3aa: CASSEALRLDTGELFF; CDR3nt: TGTGCCAGCAGTGAAGCCCTCAGGTTGGACACCGGGGAGCTGTTTTTT
len: 15; abundance: NA; v_gene: TRBV6-1; j_gene: TRBJ2-7; d_gene: NA; CDR3aa: CASSEGTGSIYEQYF; CDR3nt: TGTGCCAGCAGTGAAGGTACAGGCTCTATCTACGAGCAGTACTTC
len: 15; abundance: NA; v_gene: TRBV7-9; j_gene: TRBJ1-4; d_gene: NA; CDR3aa: CASSPTQGASEKLFF; CDR3nt: TGTGCCAGCAGCCCTACCCAGGGAGCATCCGAAAAACTGTTTTTT
len: 13; abundance: few; v_gene: TRBV7-8; j_gene: TRBJ1-5; d_gene: NA; CDR3aa: CASSRFGDQPQHF; CDR3nt: TGTGCCAGCAGCCGTTTCGGAGATCAGCCCCAGCATTTT
len: 14; abundance: NA; v_gene: TRBV2; j_gene: TRBJ2-5; d_gene: NA; CDR3aa: CASSTSMVQETQYF; CDR3nt: TGTGCCAGCAGTACTAGCATGGTCCAAGAGACCCAGTACTTC
len: 16; abundance: NA; v_gene: TRBV10-3; j_gene: TRBJ2-5; d_gene: TRBD2; CDR3aa: CAIRPGLAGGPGTQYF; CDR3nt: TGTGCCATCAGACCGGGACTAGCGGGGGGGCCGGGGACCCAGTACTTC
len: 15; abundance: NA; v_gene: TRBV2; j_gene: TRBJ1-2; d_gene: NA; CDR3aa: CASPESPSVNYGYTF; CDR3nt: TGTGCCAGCCCTGAGAGCCCATCTGTTAACTATGGCTACACCTTC
len: 12; abundance: NA; v_gene: TRBV6-5; j_gene: TRBJ2-3; d_gene: NA; CDR3aa: CASSLPSDTQYF; CDR3nt: TGTGCCAGCAGCCTACCCTCGGATACGCAGTATTTT
len: 13; abundance: NA; v_gene: TRBV15; j_gene: TRBJ2-5; d_gene: NA; CDR3aa: CATSTGWGETQYF; CDR3nt: TGTGCCACCAGCACCGGGTGGGGAGAGACCCAGTACTTC
len: 12; abundance: NA; v_gene: TRBV2; j_gene: TRBJ2-1; d_gene: NA; CDR3aa: CASSDPYNEQFF; CDR3nt: TGTGCCAGCAGTGACCCCTACAATGAGCAGTTCTTC
len: 16; abundance: NA; v_gene: TRBV5-1; j_gene: TRBJ2-7; d_gene: TRBD2; CDR3aa: CASSLGNAGGNYEQYF; CDR3nt: TGCGCCAGCAGCTTGGGGAATGCGGGGGGCAACTACGAGCAGTACTTC
len: 14; abundance: NA; v_gene: TRBV28; j_gene: TRBJ2-1; d_gene: TRBD2; CDR3aa: CASSRGGLYNEQFF; CDR3nt: TGTGCCAGCAGTCGCGGGGGGCTATACAATGAGCAGTTCTTC
len: 15; abundance: NA; v_gene: TRBV5-4; j_gene: TRBJ1-6; d_gene: NA; CDR3aa: CASSVRSSYNSPLHF; CDR3nt: TGTGCCAGCAGCGTCAGGAGCTCCTATAATTCACCCCTCCACTTT
len: 14; abundance: NA; v_gene: TRBV28; j_gene: TRBJ1-2; d_gene: TRBD1; CDR3aa: CASIRQGEVYGYTF; CDR3nt: TGTGCCAGCATCCGACAGGGCGAGGTCTATGGCTACACCTTC
len: 15; abundance: NA; v_gene: TRBV7-9; j_gene: TRBJ1-6; d_gene: TRBD1; CDR3aa: CASSQSDRGGSPLHF; CDR3nt: TGTGCCAGCAGCCAATCCGACAGGGGAGGGTCACCCCTCCACTTT
len: 12; abundance: NA; v_gene: TRBV6-1; j_gene: TRBJ1-1; d_gene: NA; CDR3aa: CASSEAGGEAFF; CDR3nt: TGTGCCAGCAGTGAAGCGGGGGGAGAAGCTTTCTTT
len: 15; abundance: NA; v_gene: TRBV6-6; j_gene: TRBJ1-4; d_gene: TRBD1; CDR3aa: CASSTPQGAKEKLFF; CDR3nt: TGTGCCAGCAGTACCCCACAGGGGGCGAAGGAAAAACTGTTTTTT
len: 14; abundance: NA; v_gene: TRBV5-4; j_gene: TRBJ1-3; d_gene: NA; CDR3aa: CASSLYGYRNTIYF; CDR3nt: TGTGCCAGCAGCTTGTATGGGTACAGAAACACCATATATTTT
len: 15; abundance: NA; v_gene: TRBV7-2; j_gene: TRBJ2-4; d_gene: NA; CDR3aa: CASSLAGSAKNIQYF; CDR3nt: TGTGCCAGCAGCTTAGCGGGATCCGCCAAAAACATTCAGTACTTC
len: 14; abundance: NA; v_gene: TRBV10-3; j_gene: TRBJ1-2; d_gene: NA; CDR3aa: CAISGDLGPTGYTF; CDR3nt: TGTGCCATCAGTGGAGACCTAGGGCCAACTGGCTACACCTTC
len: 15; abundance: once; v_gene: TRBV5-8; j_gene: TRBJ1-2; d_gene: NA; CDR3aa: CASSIRDRSHYGYTF; CDR3nt: TGTGCCAGCAGCATCCGGGACCGCAGTCACTATGGCTACACCTTC
len: 17; abundance: NA; v_gene: TRBV7-2; j_gene: TRBJ2-3; d_gene: TRBD2; CDR3aa: CASSRALAGGSTDTQYF; CDR3nt: TGTGCCAGCAGCCGCGCCTTAGCGGGGGGTAGCACAGATACGCAGTATTTT
len: 16; abundance: NA; v_gene: TRBV28; j_gene: TRBJ2-3; d_gene: NA; CDR3aa: CASSSGLTGFTDTQYF; CDR3nt: TGTGCCAGCAGTTCTGGACTAACGGGGTTCACAGATACGCAGTATTTT
len: 15; abundance: NA; v_gene: TRBV29-1; j_gene: TRBJ2-3; d_gene: NA; CDR3aa: CSVGGGPRPTDTQYF; CDR3nt: TGCAGCGTTGGGGGGGGCCCGAGACCCACAGATACGCAGTATTTT
len: 15; abundance: few; v_gene: TRBV5-1; j_gene: TRBJ1-1; d_gene: NA; CDR3aa: CASRPLGRSGTEAFF; CDR3nt: TGCGCCAGCAGGCCACTCGGACGGAGTGGCACTGAAGCTTTCTTT
len: 14; abundance: NA; v_gene: TRBV7-3; j_gene: TRBJ1-2; d_gene: NA; CDR3aa: CASSPRPGPGGYTF; CDR3nt: TGTGCCAGCAGCCCCCGCCCCGGGCCTGGTGGCTACACCTTC
len: 13; abundance: NA; v_gene: TRBV30; j_gene: TRBJ2-7; d_gene: TRBD1; CDR3aa: CAWIGQGGYEQYF; CDR3nt: TGTGCCTGGATAGGACAGGGGGGTTACGAGCAGTACTTC
len: 12; abundance: few; v_gene: TRBV29-1; j_gene: TRBJ1-1; d_gene: TRBD1; CDR3aa: CSMTSGGTEAFF; CDR3nt: TGCAGCATGACTTCAGGGGGGACTGAAGCTTTCTTT
len: 14; abundance: NA; v_gene: TRBV9; j_gene: TRBJ2-3; d_gene: NA; CDR3aa: CASSLQDSADTQYF; CDR3nt: TGTGCCAGCAGCCTTCAGGACTCTGCAGATACGCAGTATTTT
len: 15; abundance: NA; v_gene: TRBV5-1; j_gene: TRBJ1-5; d_gene: TRBD1; CDR3aa: CASSWTGGENQPQHF; CDR3nt: TGCGCCAGCAGCTGGACAGGGGGCGAGAATCAGCCCCAGCATTTT
len: 16; abundance: NA; v_gene: TRBV7-9; j_gene: TRBJ1-3; d_gene: NA; CDR3aa: CASSLAGGSSGNTIYF; CDR3nt: TGTGCCAGCAGCTTAGCGGGCGGGAGCTCTGGAAACACCATATATTTT
len: 15; abundance: NA; v_gene: TRBV7-9; j_gene: TRBJ2-1; d_gene: TRBD1; CDR3aa: CASSFGTGGWDEQFF; CDR3nt: TGTGCCAGCAGCTTTGGGACAGGGGGGTGGGATGAGCAGTTCTTC